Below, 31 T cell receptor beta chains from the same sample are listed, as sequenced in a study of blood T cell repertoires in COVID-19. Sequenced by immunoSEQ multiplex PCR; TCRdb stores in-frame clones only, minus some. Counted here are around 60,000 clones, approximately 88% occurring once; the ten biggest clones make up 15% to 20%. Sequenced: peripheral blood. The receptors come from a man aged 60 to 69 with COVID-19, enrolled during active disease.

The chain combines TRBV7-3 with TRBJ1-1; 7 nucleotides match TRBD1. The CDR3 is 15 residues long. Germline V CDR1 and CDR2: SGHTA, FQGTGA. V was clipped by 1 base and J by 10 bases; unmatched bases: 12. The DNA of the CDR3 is TGTGCCAGCAGCTTAAGCGGGCAGGGGGTGGATACAGCTTTCTTT. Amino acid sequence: CASSLSGQGVDTAFF.

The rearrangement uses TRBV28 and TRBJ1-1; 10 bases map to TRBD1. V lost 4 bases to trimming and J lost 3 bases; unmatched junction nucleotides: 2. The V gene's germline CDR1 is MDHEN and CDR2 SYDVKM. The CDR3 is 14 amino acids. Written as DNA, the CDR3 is TGTGCCAGCAGTTCGACAGGGGGCTACACTGAAGCTTTCTTT. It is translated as CASSSTGGYTEAFF.

In nucleotides, the CDR3 is TGCAGCGTTGGGCAGGGGCGAAAACCGGGGGAGCTGTTTTTT. Its translation is CSVGQGRKPGELFF. This chain connects TRBV29-1 to TRBJ2-2, with D perhaps matching TRBD1 (6 bases). The CDR3 contains 14 residues. Germline CDR1 and CDR2: SQVTM and ANQGSEA. Trimming shortened V by 4 bases and J by 8 bases, and 17 bases separated the two germline ends.

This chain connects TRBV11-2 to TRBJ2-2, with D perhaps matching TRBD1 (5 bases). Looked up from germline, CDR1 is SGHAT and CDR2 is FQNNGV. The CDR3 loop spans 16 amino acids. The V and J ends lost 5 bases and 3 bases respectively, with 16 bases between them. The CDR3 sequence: CASSPGHFLDTGELFF. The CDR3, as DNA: TGTGCCAGCAGCCCCGGACATTTTTTGGACACCGGGGAGCTGTTTTTT.

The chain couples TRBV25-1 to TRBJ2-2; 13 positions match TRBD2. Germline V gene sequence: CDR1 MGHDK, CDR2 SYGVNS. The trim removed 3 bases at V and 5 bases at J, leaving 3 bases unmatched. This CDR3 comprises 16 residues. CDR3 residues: CASSDGLAGDTGELFF. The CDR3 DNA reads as TGTGCCAGCAGTGACGGACTAGCGGGGGATACCGGGGAGCTGTTTTTT. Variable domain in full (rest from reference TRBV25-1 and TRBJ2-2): EADIYQTPRYLVIGTGKKITLECSQTMGHDKMYWYQQDPGMELHLIHYSYGVNSTEKGDLSSESTVSRIRTEHFPLTLESARPSHTSQYLCASSDGLAGDTGELFFGEGSRLTVL.

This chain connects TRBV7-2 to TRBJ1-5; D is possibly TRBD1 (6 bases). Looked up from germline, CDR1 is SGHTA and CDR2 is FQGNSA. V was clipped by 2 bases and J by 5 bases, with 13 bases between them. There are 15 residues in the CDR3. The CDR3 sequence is CASSLTDSPYQPQHF. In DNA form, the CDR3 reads TGTGCCAGCAGCTTAACGGACAGTCCCTATCAGCCCCAGCATTTT.

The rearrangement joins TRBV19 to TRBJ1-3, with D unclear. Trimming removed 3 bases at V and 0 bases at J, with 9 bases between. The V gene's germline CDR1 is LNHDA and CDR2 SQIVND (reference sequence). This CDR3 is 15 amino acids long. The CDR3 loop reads CASSIATVSGNTIYF. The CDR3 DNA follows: TGTGCCAGTAGTATTGCTACAGTCTCTGGAAACACCATATATTTT.

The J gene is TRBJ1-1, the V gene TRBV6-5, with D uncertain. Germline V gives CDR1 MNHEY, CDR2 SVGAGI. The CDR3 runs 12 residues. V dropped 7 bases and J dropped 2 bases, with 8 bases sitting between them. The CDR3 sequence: CASMWANTEAFF. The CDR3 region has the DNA TGTGCCAGCATGTGGGCAAACACTGAAGCTTTCTTT.

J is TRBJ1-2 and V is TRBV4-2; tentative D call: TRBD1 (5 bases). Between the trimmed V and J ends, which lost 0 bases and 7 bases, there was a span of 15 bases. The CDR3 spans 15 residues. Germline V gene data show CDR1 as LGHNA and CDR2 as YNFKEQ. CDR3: CASSQDGPGSSGYTF. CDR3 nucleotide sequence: TGTGCCAGCAGCCAAGATGGGCCAGGGTCTAGTGGCTACACCTTC.

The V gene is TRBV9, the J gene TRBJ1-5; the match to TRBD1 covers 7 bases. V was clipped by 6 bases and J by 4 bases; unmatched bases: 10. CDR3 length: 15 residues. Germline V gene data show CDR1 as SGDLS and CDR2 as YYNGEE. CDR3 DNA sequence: TGTGCCAGCACGCGCGACGGACAGGAAAATCAGCCCCAGCATTTT. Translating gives CASTRDGQENQPQHF.

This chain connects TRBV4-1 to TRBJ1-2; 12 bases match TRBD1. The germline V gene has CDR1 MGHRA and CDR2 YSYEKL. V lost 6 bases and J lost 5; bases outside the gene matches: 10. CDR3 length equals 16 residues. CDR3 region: CASRPGTGGSRYGYTF. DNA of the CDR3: TGCGCCAGCAGACCCGGGACAGGGGGCTCTCGTTATGGCTACACCTTC.

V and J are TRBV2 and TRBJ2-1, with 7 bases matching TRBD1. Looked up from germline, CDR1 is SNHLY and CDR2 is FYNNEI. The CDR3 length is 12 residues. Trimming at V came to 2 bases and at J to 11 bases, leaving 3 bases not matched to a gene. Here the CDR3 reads CASSEQQGKQFF. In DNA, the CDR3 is TGTGCCAGCAGTGAACAACAGGGGAAGCAGTTCTTC.

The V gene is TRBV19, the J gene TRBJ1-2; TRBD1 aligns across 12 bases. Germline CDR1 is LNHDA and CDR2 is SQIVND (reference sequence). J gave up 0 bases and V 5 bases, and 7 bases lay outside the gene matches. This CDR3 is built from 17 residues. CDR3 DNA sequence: TGTGCCAGTAGTGTGGGGACAGGGGGCGCAGCTAACTATGGCTACACCTTC. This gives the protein CASSVGTGGAANYGYTF.

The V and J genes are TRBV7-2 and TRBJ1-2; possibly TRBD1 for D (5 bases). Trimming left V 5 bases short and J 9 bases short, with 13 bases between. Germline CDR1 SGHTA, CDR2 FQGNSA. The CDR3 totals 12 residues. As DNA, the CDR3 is TGTGCCAGCAGCCTCACAAGGGGCAGCTACACCTTC. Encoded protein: CASSLTRGSYTF.

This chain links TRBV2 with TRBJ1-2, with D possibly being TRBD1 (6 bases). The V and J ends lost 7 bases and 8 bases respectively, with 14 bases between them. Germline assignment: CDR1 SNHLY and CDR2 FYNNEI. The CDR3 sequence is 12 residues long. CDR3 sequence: CASNTGSYGYTF. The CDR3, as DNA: TGTGCCAGCAACACAGGGTCTTACGGCTACACCTTC.

CDR3 amino acids: CASSLGQGIQPQHF. In DNA, the CDR3 is TGTGCCAGCAGTCTGGGACAGGGGATTCAGCCCCAGCATTTT. The rearrangement links TRBV28 to TRBJ1-5, with 10 bases lining up with TRBD1. V trimming: 5 bases; J trimming: 6 bases; junction bases outside the gene matches: 4. This CDR3 region has 14 residues. CDR1 and CDR2 (germline): MDHEN, SYDVKM.

For the CDR3, the DNA is TGTGCCAGCAGACGACAGGGGGAGGTCGGGGAGCTGTTTTTT. As protein: CASRRQGEVGELFF. The genes are TRBV6-5 and TRBJ2-2; 9 nucleotides agree with TRBD1. This CDR3 is 14 amino acids long. From germline, CDR1 is MNHEY and CDR2 SVGAGI. J lost 7 bases, V lost 6 bases, and 6 bases had no gene match.

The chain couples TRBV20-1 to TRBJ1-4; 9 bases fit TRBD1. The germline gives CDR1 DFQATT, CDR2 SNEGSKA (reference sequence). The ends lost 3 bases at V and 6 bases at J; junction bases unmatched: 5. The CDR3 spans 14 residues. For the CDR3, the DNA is TGCAGTGCTAGTTTCGGGACAGGGTATGAAAAACTGTTTTTT. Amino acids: CSASFGTGYEKLFF.

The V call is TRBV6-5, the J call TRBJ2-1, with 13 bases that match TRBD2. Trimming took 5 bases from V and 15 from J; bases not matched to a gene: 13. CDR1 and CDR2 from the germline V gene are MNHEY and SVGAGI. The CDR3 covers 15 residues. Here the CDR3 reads CASSPKGLAGTERFF. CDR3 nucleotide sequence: TGTGCCAGCAGTCCTAAGGGACTAGCGGGGACGGAGAGGTTCTTC.

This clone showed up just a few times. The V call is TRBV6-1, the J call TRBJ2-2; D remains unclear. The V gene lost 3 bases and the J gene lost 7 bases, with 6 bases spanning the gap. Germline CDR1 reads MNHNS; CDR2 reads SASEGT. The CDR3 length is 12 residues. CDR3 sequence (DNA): TGTGCCAGCAGTGACCAGTACGGGGAGCTGTTTTTT. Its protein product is CASSDQYGELFF.

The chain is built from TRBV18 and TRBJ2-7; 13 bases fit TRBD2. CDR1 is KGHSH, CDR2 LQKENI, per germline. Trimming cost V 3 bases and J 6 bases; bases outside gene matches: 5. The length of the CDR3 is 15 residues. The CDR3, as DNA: TGTGCCAGCTCACCCCGGACTAGCGGGAGTCTCGAGCAGTACTTC. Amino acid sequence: CASSPRTSGSLEQYF.

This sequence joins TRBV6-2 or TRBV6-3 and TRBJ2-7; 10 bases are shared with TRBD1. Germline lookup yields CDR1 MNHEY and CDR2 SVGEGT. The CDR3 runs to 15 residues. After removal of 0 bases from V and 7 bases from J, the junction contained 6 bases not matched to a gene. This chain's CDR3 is CASSYSRTGGVEQYF. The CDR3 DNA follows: TGTGCCAGCAGTTACTCGAGGACAGGGGGAGTAGAGCAGTACTTC.

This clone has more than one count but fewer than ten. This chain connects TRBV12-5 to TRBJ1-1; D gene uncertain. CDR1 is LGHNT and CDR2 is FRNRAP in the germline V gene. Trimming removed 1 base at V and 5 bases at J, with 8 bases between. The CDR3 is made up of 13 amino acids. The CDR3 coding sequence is TGTGCTAGTGGTTTGGGCCCGGGGACTGAAGCTTTCTTT. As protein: CASGLGPGTEAFF. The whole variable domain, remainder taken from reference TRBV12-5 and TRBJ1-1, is DARVTQTPRHKVTEMGQEVTMRCQPILGHNTVFWYRQTMMQGLELLAYFRNRAPLDDSGMPKDRFSAEMPDATLATLKIQPSEPRDSAVYFCASGLGPGTEAFFGQGTRLTVV.

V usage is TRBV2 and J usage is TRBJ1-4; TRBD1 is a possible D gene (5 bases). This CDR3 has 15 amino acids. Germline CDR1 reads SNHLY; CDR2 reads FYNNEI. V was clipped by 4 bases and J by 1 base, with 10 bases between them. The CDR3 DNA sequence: TGTGCCAGCAGTGCACAGGCACGAACTAATGAAAAACTGTTTTTT. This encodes CASSAQARTNEKLFF.

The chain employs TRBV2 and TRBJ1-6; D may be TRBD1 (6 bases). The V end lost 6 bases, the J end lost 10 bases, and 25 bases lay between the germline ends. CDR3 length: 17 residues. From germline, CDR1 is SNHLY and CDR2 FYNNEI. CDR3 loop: CASSLRDRNGINSPLHF. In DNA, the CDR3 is TGTGCCAGCAGCCTAAGAGACAGGAACGGGATCAACTCACCCCTCCACTTT.

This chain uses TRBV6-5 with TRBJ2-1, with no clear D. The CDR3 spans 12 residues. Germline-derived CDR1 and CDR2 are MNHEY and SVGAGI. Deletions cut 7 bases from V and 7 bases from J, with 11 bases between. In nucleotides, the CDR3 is TGTGCCAGCAAAACCGACGGGAATGAGCAGTTCTTC. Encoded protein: CASKTDGNEQFF.

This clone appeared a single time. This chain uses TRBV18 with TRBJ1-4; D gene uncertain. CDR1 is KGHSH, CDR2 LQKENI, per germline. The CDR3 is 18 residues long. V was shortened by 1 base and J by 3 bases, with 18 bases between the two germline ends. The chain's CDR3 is CASSPLPLPEAPNEKLFF. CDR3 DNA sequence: TGTGCCAGCTCACCACTACCCCTACCAGAGGCTCCTAATGAAAAACTGTTTTTT.

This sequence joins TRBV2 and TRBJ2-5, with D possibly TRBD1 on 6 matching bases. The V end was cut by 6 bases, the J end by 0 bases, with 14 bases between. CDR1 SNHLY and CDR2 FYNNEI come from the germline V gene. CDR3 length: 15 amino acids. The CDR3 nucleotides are TGTGCCAGCAGGGCCGGGACACCTAACCAAGAGACCCAGTACTTC. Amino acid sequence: CASRAGTPNQETQYF.

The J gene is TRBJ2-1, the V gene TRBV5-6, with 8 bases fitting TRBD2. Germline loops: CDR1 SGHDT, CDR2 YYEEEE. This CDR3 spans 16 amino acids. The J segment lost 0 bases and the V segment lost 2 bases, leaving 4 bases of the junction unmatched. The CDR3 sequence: CASSFFAGGSYNEQFF. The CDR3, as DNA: TGTGCCAGCAGCTTTTTCGCGGGGGGCTCCTACAATGAGCAGTTCTTC.

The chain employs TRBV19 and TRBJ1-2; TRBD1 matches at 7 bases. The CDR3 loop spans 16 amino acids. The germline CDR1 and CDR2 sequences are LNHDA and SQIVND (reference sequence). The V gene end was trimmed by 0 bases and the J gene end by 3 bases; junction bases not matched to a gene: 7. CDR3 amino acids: CASSIEAGQGDYGYTF. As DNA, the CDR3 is TGTGCCAGTAGTATAGAGGCAGGCCAGGGGGACTATGGCTACACCTTC. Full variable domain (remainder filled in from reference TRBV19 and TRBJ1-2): DGGITQSPKYLFRKEGQNVTLSCEQNLNHDAMYWYRQDPGQGLRLIYYSQIVNDFQKGDIAEGYSVSREKKESFPLTVTSAQKNPTAFYLCASSIEAGQGDYGYTFGSGTRLTVV.

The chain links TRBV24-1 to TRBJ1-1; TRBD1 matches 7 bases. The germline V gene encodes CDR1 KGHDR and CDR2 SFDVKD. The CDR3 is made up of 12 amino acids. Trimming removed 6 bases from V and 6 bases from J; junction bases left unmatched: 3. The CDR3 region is CATSRGTAEAFF. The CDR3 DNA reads TGTGCCACCAGTCGGGGGACAGCTGAAGCTTTCTTT.